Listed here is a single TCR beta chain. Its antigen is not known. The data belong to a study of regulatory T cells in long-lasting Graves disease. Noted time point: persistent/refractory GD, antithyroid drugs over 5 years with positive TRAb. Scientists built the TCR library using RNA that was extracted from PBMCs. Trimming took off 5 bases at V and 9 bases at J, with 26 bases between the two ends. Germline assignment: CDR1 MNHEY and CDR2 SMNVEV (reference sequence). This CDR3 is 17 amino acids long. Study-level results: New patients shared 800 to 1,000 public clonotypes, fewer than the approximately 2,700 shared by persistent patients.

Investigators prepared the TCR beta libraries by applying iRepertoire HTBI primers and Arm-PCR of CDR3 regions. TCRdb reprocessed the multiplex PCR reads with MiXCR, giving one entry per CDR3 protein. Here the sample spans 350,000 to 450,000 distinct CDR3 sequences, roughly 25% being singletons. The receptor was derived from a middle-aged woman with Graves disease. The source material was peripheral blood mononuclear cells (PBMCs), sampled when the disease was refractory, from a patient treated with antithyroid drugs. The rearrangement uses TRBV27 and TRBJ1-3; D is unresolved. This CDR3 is CASSPYPFAAPQSTIYF. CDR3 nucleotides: TGTGCCAGCAGTCCCTACCCTTTTGCGGCGCCGCAGAGCACCATATATTTT.